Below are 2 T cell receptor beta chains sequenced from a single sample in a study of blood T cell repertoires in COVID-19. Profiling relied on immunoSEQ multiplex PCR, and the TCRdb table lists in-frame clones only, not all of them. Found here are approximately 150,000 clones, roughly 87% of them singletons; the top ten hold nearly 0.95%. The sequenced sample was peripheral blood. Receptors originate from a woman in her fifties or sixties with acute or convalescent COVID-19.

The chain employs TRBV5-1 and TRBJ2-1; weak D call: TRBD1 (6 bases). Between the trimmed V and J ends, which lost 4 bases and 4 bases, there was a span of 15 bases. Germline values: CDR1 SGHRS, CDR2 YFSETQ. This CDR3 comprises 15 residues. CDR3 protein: CASSLQGSPYNEQFF. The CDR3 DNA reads TGCGCCAGCAGCCTACAGGGAAGCCCTTACAATGAGCAGTTCTTC. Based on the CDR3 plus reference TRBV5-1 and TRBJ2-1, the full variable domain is KAGVTQTPRYLIKTRGQQVTLSCSPISGHRSVSWYQQTPGQGLQFLFEYFSETQRNKGNFPGRFSGRQFSNSRSEMNVSTLELGDSALYLCASSLQGSPYNEQFFGPGTRLTVL.

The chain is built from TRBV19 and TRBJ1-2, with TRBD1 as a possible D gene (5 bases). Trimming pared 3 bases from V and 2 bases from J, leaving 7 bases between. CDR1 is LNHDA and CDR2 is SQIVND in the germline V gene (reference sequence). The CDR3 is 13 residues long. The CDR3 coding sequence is TGTGCCAGTAGTATCAAGGGGAACTATGGCTACACCTTC. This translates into CASSIKGNYGYTF. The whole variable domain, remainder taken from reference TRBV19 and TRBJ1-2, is DGGITQSPKYLFRKEGQNVTLSCEQNLNHDAMYWYRQDPGQGLRLIYYSQIVNDFQKGDIAEGYSVSREKKESFPLTVTSAQKNPTAFYLCASSIKGNYGYTFGSGTRLTVV.